The 20 T cell receptor beta chains listed next were all sequenced from one sample in a study of blood T cell repertoires in COVID-19. Libraries were prepared by immunoSEQ multiplex PCR; TCRdb keeps only in-frame clonotypes and omits some of them. The sample comprises approximately 75,000 clones, around 76% of which are singletons, and 25% to 30% rests with the top ten. The sequenced sample was peripheral blood. All receptors derive from a woman at least 80 years old with active or convalescent COVID-19.

The chain recombines TRBV4-2 with TRBJ2-5; perhaps TRBD2 as D (6 bases). V was clipped by 1 base and J by 5 bases, with 11 bases between them. The length of the CDR3 is 14 residues. The germline V gene encodes CDR1 LGHNA and CDR2 YNFKEQ. The CDR3 spells CASSQAGGDETQYF. The CDR3 DNA sequence: TGTGCCAGCAGCCAAGCGGGCGGGGACGAGACCCAGTACTTC.

V is TRBV2 and J is TRBJ2-2; tentative D call: TRBD2 (6 bases). The CDR3 contains 15 residues. Between the trimmed V and J ends, which lost 5 bases and 5 bases, there was a span of 15 bases. The V gene's germline CDR1 is SNHLY and CDR2 FYNNEI. CDR3 region: CASSRGSAGTGELFF. CDR3 nucleotide sequence: TGTGCCAGCAGTCGGGGGTCCGCGGGGACCGGGGAGCTGTTTTTT.

The J gene is TRBJ2-5, the V gene TRBV4-1; perhaps TRBD2 as D (6 bases). V dropped 2 bases and J dropped 2 bases, with 21 bases sitting between them. Germline lookup yields CDR1 MGHRA and CDR2 YSYEKL. The CDR3 consists of 18 residues. CDR3 amino acids: CASSQPPGRGKRQETQYF. The CDR3 nucleotides read TGCGCCAGCAGCCAACCTCCAGGGCGGGGTAAGAGACAAGAGACCCAGTACTTC.

This clone was observed a few times. CDR3 loop: CASVLSGGGTLTPLHF. The CDR3 nucleotides read TGTGCCAGCGTACTCTCCGGTGGAGGGACTTTAACACCCCTCCACTTT. This sequence joins TRBV6-6 and TRBJ1-6; the D gene is possibly TRBD1 (5 bases). V lost 8 bases, J lost 11 bases, and 25 bases lay in between. The CDR3 consists of 16 residues. Germline V gives CDR1 MNHNY, CDR2 SVGAGI (reference sequence).

In this sample, this clone turned up a few times. Other DNA sequences of this sample code for an identical CDR3. The rearrangement links TRBV5-1 to TRBJ2-5; D uncertain. V was trimmed by 1 base and J by 1 base, leaving 11 bases between them. Germline CDR1 SGHRS, CDR2 YFSETQ. The CDR3 covers 15 residues. The DNA for the CDR3 is TGCGCCAGCAGCTTGATGGGCCAAAGCCAAGAGACCCAGTACTTC. It yields the protein CASSLMGQSQETQYF.

The gene calls are TRBV7-9 and TRBJ1-1; no definite D call. The CDR3 runs to 13 residues. Germline values: CDR1 SEHNR, CDR2 FQNEAQ (reference sequence). V was shortened by 5 bases and J by 4 bases, with 11 bases between the two germline ends. For the CDR3, the DNA is TGTGCCAGCAGCCCAATTACGGTCACTGAAGCTTTCTTT. Translation: CASSPITVTEAFF.

This chain uses TRBV5-1 with TRBJ1-4; D is possibly TRBD1 (5 bases). From germline, CDR1 is SGHRS and CDR2 YFSETQ. The CDR3 sequence is 15 residues long. Trimming took off 0 bases at V and 6 bases at J, with 12 bases between the two ends. The CDR3 reads CASSLDQGSDEKLFF. As DNA, the CDR3 is TGCGCCAGCAGCTTGGACCAGGGATCGGATGAAAAACTGTTTTTT.

This chain connects TRBV11-2 to TRBJ2-5; no definite D call. The CDR3 contains 13 residues. CDR1 and CDR2 from the germline V gene are SGHAT and FQNNGV. Trimming shortened V by 5 bases and J by 5 bases, and 12 bases separated the two germline ends. The CDR3 loop reads CASSSLLLETQYF. CDR3 DNA sequence: TGTGCCAGCAGCAGCTTACTTCTGGAGACCCAGTACTTC.

This clone showed up just once. This sequence joins TRBV4-3 and TRBJ2-3, with a weak D call TRBD1 (5 bases). Trimming shortened V by 1 base and J by 0 bases, and 14 bases separated the two germline ends. CDR3 length: 17 residues. CDR1 is LGHNA, CDR2 YSLEER, per germline. The CDR3 is CASSQGRGVGSTDTQYF. The CDR3 region has the DNA TGCGCCAGCAGCCAAGGAAGGGGTGTGGGGAGCACAGATACGCAGTATTTT.

V and J are TRBV6-5 and TRBJ2-7; tentative D call: TRBD1 (5 bases). Germline V gene data show CDR1 as MNHEY and CDR2 as SVGAGI. V was trimmed by 10 bases and J by 2 bases, leaving 15 bases between them. The CDR3 length is 13 residues. The CDR3 DNA sequence: TGTGCCATTAGTCGAGACAGAACCTACGAGCAGTACTTC. This encodes CAISRDRTYEQYF.

The chain employs TRBV6-4 and TRBJ1-5, with unresolved D. With 5 bases removed from V and 0 bases from J, the gap between germline ends came to 14 bases. Germline V gives CDR1 MRHNA, CDR2 SNTAGT. The CDR3 runs 16 residues. CDR3 DNA: TGTGCCAGCAGTCATCCTCGGGATTATAGCAATCAGCCCCAGCATTTT. It is translated as CASSHPRDYSNQPQHF.

This clone came up once. This chain uses TRBV2 with TRBJ1-2, with unresolved D. Germline CDR1 SNHLY, CDR2 FYNNEI. CDR3 size: 13 residues. Between the trimmed V and J ends, which lost 1 base and 1 base, there was a span of 4 bases. The CDR3 here is CASSEDINYGYTF. In DNA, the CDR3 is TGTGCCAGCAGTGAAGACATTAACTATGGCTACACCTTC.

The chain is built from TRBV12-3 or TRBV12-4 and TRBJ1-6; D gene unclear. V was pared by 6 bases and J by 7 bases, with 10 bases between. This CDR3 contains 13 residues. The CDR3 region has the DNA TGTGCCAGCAGACCTCTAGGAAATTCACCCCTCCACTTT. It is translated as CASRPLGNSPLHF.

As DNA, the CDR3 is TGCAGTGCTAGTTGGACAGGGGATGTCACAGATACGCAGTATTTT. It yields the protein CSASWTGDVTDTQYF. V gene TRBV20-1 combines with J gene TRBJ2-3; TRBD1 aligns across 9 bases. This CDR3 is 15 amino acids long. Germline CDR1 reads DFQATT; CDR2 reads SNEGSKA (reference sequence). V trimming: 3 bases; J trimming: 2 bases; junction bases outside the gene matches: 6.

V usage is TRBV11-2 and J usage is TRBJ1-5, with D unresolved. This CDR3 region has 15 residues. The germline gives CDR1 SGHAT, CDR2 FQNNGV. With 1 base removed from V and 5 bases from J, the gap between germline ends came to 12 bases. CDR3 region: CASSLGTGWDQPQHF. The CDR3 nucleotides are TGTGCCAGCAGCTTAGGTACGGGTTGGGATCAGCCCCAGCATTTT. The whole variable domain, filled in from reference TRBV11-2 and TRBJ1-5, reads EAGVAQSPRYKIIEKRQSVAFWCNPISGHATLYWYQQILGQGPKLLIQFQNNGVVDDSQLPKDRFSAERLKGVDSTLKIQPAKLEDSAVYLCASSLGTGWDQPQHFGDGTRLSIL.

The chain is built from TRBV3-1 (or the pseudogene TRBV3-2) and TRBJ2-7; TRBD2 matches at 9 bases. With V trimmed by 2 bases and J by 3 bases, 5 bases remained unmatched. Germline V gives CDR1 LGHDT, CDR2 YNNKEL (reference sequence). The CDR3 covers 15 residues. The CDR3 reads CASSQSGGSNYEQYF. The CDR3 nucleotides are TGTGCCAGCAGCCAAAGCGGGGGGTCAAACTACGAGCAGTACTTC.

This chain links TRBV18 with TRBJ1-6; D gene uncertain. CDR1 and CDR2 (germline): KGHSH, LQKENI. Trimming shortened V by 3 bases and J by 3 bases, and 9 bases separated the two germline ends. The CDR3 is 15 residues long. The CDR3 nucleotides are TGTGCCAGCTCACCTCAACAGAACTATAATTCACCCCTCCACTTT. This codes for CASSPQQNYNSPLHF.

In its sample, this clone was seen many times. This rearrangement joins TRBV7-9 to TRBJ1-2, with D perhaps matching TRBD1 (5 bases). Germline V gene sequence: CDR1 SEHNR, CDR2 FQNEAQ (reference sequence). CDR3 length: 15 residues. V was cut by 5 bases and J by 8 bases, with 21 bases left in between. The CDR3 loop is CASSPSFGRGNGYTF. The DNA for the CDR3 is TGTGCCAGCAGCCCATCCTTCGGAAGGGGTAACGGCTACACCTTC.

The J gene is TRBJ2-1, the V gene TRBV7-2, with D unclear. CDR1 SGHTA and CDR2 FQGNSA come from the germline V gene. V was pared by 8 bases and J by 8 bases, with 7 bases between. CDR3 size: 10 residues. This chain's CDR3 is CASSLHEQFF. The CDR3 DNA reads TGTGCCAGCTCCCTCCATGAGCAGTTCTTC.

The chain employs TRBV5-1 and TRBJ2-1; 14 positions match TRBD2. The CDR3 runs 17 residues. Germline V lookup: CDR1 SGHRS, CDR2 YFSETQ. V was pared by 2 bases and J by 7 bases, with 8 bases of the junction left unmatched. Written as DNA, the CDR3 is TGCGCCAGCAGCTTTACCCGGACTAGCGGGGGGCCGAATGAGCAGTTCTTC. Translation gives CASSFTRTSGGPNEQFF.